A single TCR beta chain is shown here with its context. Its antigen is not known. The data derive from a study of T-cell reconstitution after alpha-beta-depleted transplantation in children. Overall study findings and caveats: Several hundred rapidly expanded clones from non-depleted graft cells reportedly supplied alpha-beta T cells about two months post-transplant. Surviving recipient T cells and intrathymic progenitors accounted for some patients' high TCRbeta diversity at day 60.

Trimming left V 5 bases short and J 2 bases short, with 13 bases between. CDR3 length: 15 residues. For TCRbeta, the library was prepared with unique molecular identifiers. MiXCR was run by TCRdb on the PCR reads, yielding one entry per CDR3 protein. The sample carries around 140,000 distinct CDR3 sequences, around 9% recorded once. The source was PBMCs, mostly from graft donor cells, collected 180 days after TCRalphabeta/CD19-depleted stem cell transplant. V and J are TRBV12-3 or TRBV12-4 and TRBJ1-3, with a weak D call TRBD1 (6 bases). The sequence came from a female patient aged 2-15 years who had a stem cell transplant for congenital amegakaryocytic thrombocytopenia, so the T cells may come from the graft donor. The CDR3 protein is CASSPAGGTGNTIYF. In DNA form, the CDR3 reads TGTGCCAGCAGTCCCGCCGGGGGCACTGGAAACACCATATATTTT.